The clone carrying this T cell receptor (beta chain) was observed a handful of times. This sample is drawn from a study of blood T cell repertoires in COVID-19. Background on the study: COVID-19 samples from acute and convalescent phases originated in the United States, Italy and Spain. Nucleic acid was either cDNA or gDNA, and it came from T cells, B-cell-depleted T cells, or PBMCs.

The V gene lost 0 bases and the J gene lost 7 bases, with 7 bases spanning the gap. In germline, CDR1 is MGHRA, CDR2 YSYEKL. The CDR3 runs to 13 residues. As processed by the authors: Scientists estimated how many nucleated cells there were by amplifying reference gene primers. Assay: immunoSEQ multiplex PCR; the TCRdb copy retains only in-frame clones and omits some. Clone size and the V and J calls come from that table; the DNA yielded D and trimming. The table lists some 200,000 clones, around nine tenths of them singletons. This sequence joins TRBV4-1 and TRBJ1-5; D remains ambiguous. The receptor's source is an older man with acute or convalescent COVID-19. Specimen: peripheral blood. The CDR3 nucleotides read TGCGCCAGCAGCCAAGATCGGGAGCAGCCCCAGCATTTT. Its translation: CASSQDREQPQHF.